Below are 30 T cell receptor beta chains sequenced from a single sample in a study of blood T cell repertoires in COVID-19. TCRdb keeps only in-frame clones here, not all; method: immunoSEQ multiplex PCR. The data hold approximately 230,000 clones, with over 70% observed a single time. Sequencing input: peripheral blood. These receptors were collected from a man older than 75 with acute or convalescent COVID-19.

J is TRBJ2-1 and V is TRBV28; TRBD2 matches 8 bases. CDR1 and CDR2 (germline): MDHEN, SYDVKM. The CDR3 consists of 16 residues. The V segment lost 3 bases and the J segment 7 bases; nucleotides outside the gene matches: 11. CDR3 loop: CASSFRSSGSRNEQFF. CDR3 sequence (DNA): TGTGCCAGCAGTTTTCGATCCAGCGGGAGTAGGAATGAGCAGTTCTTC.

This rearrangement joins TRBV7-2 to TRBJ2-3, with 16 nucleotides matching TRBD2. V shed 0 bases, J shed 6 bases, and the junction held 9 bases outside the gene matches. Germline CDR1 and CDR2: SGHTA and FQGNSA. The CDR3 has 19 amino acids. CDR3 sequence reads: CASSLAPGTSGGALDTQYF. The CDR3 DNA is TGTGCCAGCAGCTTAGCGCCCGGGACTAGCGGGGGGGCATTGGATACGCAGTATTTT.

The chain joins TRBV7-2 to TRBJ2-7, with D possibly matching TRBD1 (8 bases). This CDR3 comprises 15 residues. CDR1 is SGHTA, CDR2 FQGNSA, per germline. The ends were cut back, 3 bases at V and 3 bases at J, with 15 bases in the middle. The CDR3, as DNA: TGTGCCAGCAGCTTCGACAGGGGAGGGTACTACGAGCAGTACTTC. Translating it yields CASSFDRGGYYEQYF.

The chain has TRBV28 and TRBJ2-1; TRBD1 matches 8 bases. CDR3 length equals 15 residues. Germline CDR1 and CDR2: MDHEN and SYDVKM. The V gene end was trimmed by 6 bases and the J gene end by 3 bases; junction bases not matched to a gene: 7. CDR3 region: CASSLTGERYNEQFF. The CDR3 nucleotides are TGTGCCAGCAGCCTGACAGGGGAGCGCTACAATGAGCAGTTCTTC.

The chain joins TRBV7-2 to TRBJ2-1; unclear D gene. This CDR3 is 13 amino acids long. The ends were cut back, 1 base at V and 9 bases at J, with 10 bases in the middle. The V gene's germline CDR1 is SGHTA and CDR2 FQGNSA. CDR3 sequence (DNA): TGTGCCAGCAGCTTAGACGGGTCGGCTGAGCAGTTCTTC. Translating gives CASSLDGSAEQFF. Full variable domain (remainder filled in from reference TRBV7-2 and TRBJ2-1): GAGVSQSPSNKVTEKGKDVELRCDPISGHTALYWYRQSLGQGLEFLIYFQGNSAPDKSGLPSDRFSAERTGGSVSTLTIQRTQQEDSAVYLCASSLDGSAEQFFGPGTRLTVL.

This clone appeared once. The CDR3 is CSAAGVTQYF. CDR3 sequence (DNA): TGCAGCGCAGCGGGGGTTACGCAGTATTTT. The V and J genes are TRBV29-1 and TRBJ2-3; 8 positions agree with TRBD2. Germline V gene lookup returns CDR1 SQVTM and CDR2 ANQGSEA. CDR3 length: 10 amino acids. V gave up 7 bases and J gave up 8 bases; unmatched junction bases: 2.

This chain joins TRBV15 and TRBJ2-3; 12 bases are a match to TRBD2. The CDR3 is 17 amino acids. V was pared by 0 bases and J by 6 bases, with 7 bases of the junction left unmatched. Germline values: CDR1 LNHNV, CDR2 YYDKDF (reference sequence). For the CDR3, the DNA is TGTGCCACCAGCAGAGATGCTAGCGGGAGGGGAGGGGATACGCAGTATTTT. It encodes CATSRDASGRGGDTQYF.

This clone was found once. The chain combines TRBV6-6 with TRBJ2-4, with TRBD2 as a possible D gene (6 bases). The CDR3 consists of 13 residues. Germline-derived CDR1 and CDR2 are MNHNY and SVGAGI (reference sequence). The germline V and J ends were trimmed by 4 bases and 9 bases, with 13 bases remaining between them. The CDR3 loop is CASSFGGSRIQYF. The DNA for the CDR3 is TGTGCCAGCAGTTTCGGGGGTTCTCGCATTCAGTACTTC.

The chain links TRBV6-1 to TRBJ1-2; D not certain. Looked up from germline, CDR1 is MNHNS and CDR2 is SASEGT. V was pared by 3 bases and J by 4 bases, with 6 bases between. The CDR3 totals 12 residues. CDR3: CASSDRGYGYTF. The CDR3 DNA is TGTGCCAGCAGTGACCGCGGCTATGGCTACACCTTC.

V and J are TRBV6-5 and TRBJ2-2; D gene unclear. Germline assignment: CDR1 MNHEY and CDR2 SVGAGI. This CDR3 is 14 amino acids long. Trimming pared 5 bases from V and 1 base from J, leaving 8 bases between. The chain's CDR3 is CASSQQMNTGELFF. CDR3 coding DNA: TGTGCCAGCAGTCAACAGATGAACACCGGGGAGCTGTTTTTT.

V usage is TRBV28 and J usage is TRBJ2-7; 14 bases are shared with TRBD2. Germline CDR1 is MDHEN and CDR2 is SYDVKM. The J segment lost 0 bases and the V segment lost 7 bases, leaving 2 bases of the junction unmatched. This CDR3 comprises 15 residues. This CDR3 is CASMTSGRASYEQYF. The CDR3 DNA follows: TGTGCCAGCATGACTAGCGGGAGGGCCTCCTACGAGCAGTACTTC.

This chain uses TRBV28 with TRBJ2-7; 8 nucleotides agree with TRBD2. V dropped 1 base and J dropped 2; count of bases not matched to a gene: 4. The germline V gene encodes CDR1 MDHEN and CDR2 SYDVKM. The CDR3 length is 15 residues. CDR3 sequence: CASSLFPGGAYEQYF. The CDR3 coding sequence is TGTGCCAGCAGTTTATTCCCGGGAGGGGCCTACGAGCAGTACTTC.

On this clone itself: Other DNA sequences in this specimen translate into the identical CDR3. In nucleotides, the CDR3 is TGTGCCAGCAGCCTGGGACAGATGAACACTGAAGCTTTCTTT. Encoded protein: CASSLGQMNTEAFF. This rearrangement joins TRBV7-9 to TRBJ1-1; 7 nucleotides line up with TRBD1. The CDR3 extends over 14 amino acids. Germline trimming cut 5 bases from V and 0 bases from J; bases unmatched to any gene: 3. The germline V gene has CDR1 SEHNR and CDR2 FQNEAQ (reference sequence).

The gene calls are TRBV5-1 and TRBJ2-1, with 10 positions matching TRBD2. Germline trimming cut 5 bases from V and 4 bases from J; bases unmatched to any gene: 9. In germline, CDR1 is SGHRS, CDR2 YFSETQ. The CDR3 sequence is 16 residues long. For the CDR3, the DNA is TGCGCCAGCAGGCTTTTAGCGGGAGGAGGGTACAATGAGCAGTTCTTC. It is translated as CASRLLAGGGYNEQFF.

This clone appeared a few times. The chain is built from TRBV7-6 and TRBJ1-3; TRBD1 matches at 7 bases. V lost 4 bases and J lost 2; bases outside the gene matches: 2. Germline lookup yields CDR1 SGHVS and CDR2 FNYEAQ. There are 14 residues in the CDR3. The CDR3, as DNA: TGTGCCAGCAGCTCGGACAGGCCTGGAAACACCATATATTTT. It yields the protein CASSSDRPGNTIYF.

The rearrangement joins TRBV7-9 to TRBJ2-7; 9 positions agree with TRBD2. The CDR3 has 15 amino acids. Germline loops: CDR1 SEHNR, CDR2 FQNEAQ (reference sequence). Trimming took 6 bases from V and 3 from J; bases not matched to a gene: 9. The CDR3 nucleotides are TGTGCCAGCAGTAATAGCGGGAGTGGCGGCTACGAGCAGTACTTC. It encodes CASSNSGSGGYEQYF.

This rearrangement joins TRBV28 to TRBJ2-1, with a possible D match to TRBD2 (6 bases). The CDR3 consists of 15 residues. The V and J ends lost 6 bases and 2 bases respectively, with 14 bases between them. Germline V CDR1 and CDR2: MDHEN, SYDVKM. The CDR3 bases are TGTGCCAGCAGCTCGGGACTCGGTACCTACAATGAGCAGTTCTTC. Amino acids: CASSSGLGTYNEQFF. Full variable domain (remainder filled in from reference TRBV28 and TRBJ2-1): DVKVTQSSRYLVKRTGEKVFLECVQDMDHENMFWYRQDPGLGLRLIYFSYDVKMKEKGDIPEGYSVSREKKERFSLILESASTNQTSMYLCASSSGLGTYNEQFFGPGTRLTVL.

The V call is TRBV18, the J call TRBJ2-7; 10 bases match TRBD1. The CDR3 spans 15 residues. Trimming took 5 bases from V and 2 from J; bases not matched to a gene: 6. The V gene's germline CDR1 is KGHSH and CDR2 LQKENI. Here the CDR3 reads CASSTRDRGTYEQYF. The CDR3 DNA sequence: TGTGCCAGCTCAACTAGGGACAGGGGCACCTACGAGCAGTACTTC.

In this sample, this clone turned up once. For the CDR3, the DNA is TGTGCCAGCAGTTCCCCGGGAGGGATAAACACTGAAGCTTTCTTT. This codes for CASSSPGGINTEAFF. The V call is TRBV6-5, the J call TRBJ1-1; no firm D call. CDR1 and CDR2 (germline): MNHEY, SVGAGI. Trimming stripped 4 bases from V and 2 bases from J, with 14 bases between. This CDR3 spans 15 amino acids.

The rearrangement uses TRBV29-1 and TRBJ1-5; D remains unclear. V lost 2 bases to trimming and J lost 4 bases, with 9 bases between them. The CDR3 has 13 residues. Germline values: CDR1 SQVTM, CDR2 ANQGSEA. The CDR3: CSVELAVNQPQHF. CDR3 sequence (DNA): TGCAGCGTTGAATTGGCAGTTAATCAGCCCCAGCATTTT.

This rearrangement joins TRBV7-8 to TRBJ1-1; D call uncertain. The CDR3 is 16 residues long. The V gene's germline CDR1 is SGHVS and CDR2 FQNEAQ. V dropped 5 bases and J dropped 1 base, with 17 bases sitting between them. CDR3 protein: CASSLLVYSQNTEAFF. CDR3 nucleotide sequence: TGTGCCAGCAGCCTCCTCGTGTACAGCCAGAACACTGAAGCTTTCTTT.

Only a few counts were recorded for this clone. The rearrangement links TRBV10-3 to TRBJ1-2, with a weak D call TRBD1 (6 bases). The CDR3 length is 14 residues. CDR1 is ENHRY and CDR2 is SYGVKD in the germline V gene. V dropped 0 bases and J dropped 8 bases, with 13 bases sitting between them. CDR3 in amino acids: CAISESGALGGYTF. The DNA for the CDR3 is TGTGCCATCAGTGAGTCGGGGGCGCTCGGAGGCTACACCTTC.

CDR3 nucleotide sequence: TGTGCCAGCAGTTTTGGGACAGGAGCTTACGAGCAGTACTTC. Its protein product is CASSFGTGAYEQYF. The chain uses TRBV28 and TRBJ2-7; 8 bases align to TRBD1. The germline CDR1 and CDR2 sequences are MDHEN and SYDVKM. The CDR3 is 14 amino acids. V lost 3 bases to trimming and J lost 4 bases; unmatched junction nucleotides: 5.

The chain has TRBV5-5 and TRBJ2-3; D call uncertain. Trimming stripped 2 bases from V and 6 bases from J, with 10 bases between. CDR1 is SGHKS and CDR2 is YYEKEE in the germline V gene (reference sequence). The CDR3 has 13 amino acids. CDR3 sequence reads: CASSFRVYDTQYF. CDR3 sequence (DNA): TGTGCCAGCAGCTTCCGGGTTTACGATACGCAGTATTTT.

This clone was picked up a small number of times. The J gene is TRBJ1-5, the V gene TRBV2; D is possibly TRBD1 (6 bases). Trimming pared 3 bases from V and 9 bases from J, leaving 12 bases between. CDR1 SNHLY and CDR2 FYNNEI come from the germline V gene. CDR3 size: 13 residues. This chain's CDR3 is CASSEGAPSPQHF. In nucleotides, the CDR3 is TGTGCCAGCAGTGAGGGGGCACCCTCGCCCCAGCATTTT.

This clone is a singleton in its sample. This chain links TRBV5-1 with TRBJ2-4; 7 bases align to TRBD2. The CDR3 sequence is 14 residues long. Trimming cost V 4 bases and J 5 bases; bases outside gene matches: 6. Germline V gene data show CDR1 as SGHRS and CDR2 as YFSETQ. This CDR3 reads CASSPGGGENIQYF. In DNA, the CDR3 is TGCGCCAGCAGCCCCGGCGGGGGAGAAAACATTCAGTACTTC.

The J gene is TRBJ2-7, the V gene TRBV28; 14 bases agree with TRBD2. CDR3 length: 16 residues. Germline V gene lookup returns CDR1 MDHEN and CDR2 SYDVKM. V lost 4 bases, J lost 5 bases, and 7 bases stayed unmatched. The CDR3 region has the DNA TGTGCCAGCAGTTCGACCGGACTAGCGGGAGGCCACGAGCAGTACTTC. Encoded protein: CASSSTGLAGGHEQYF.

The chain couples TRBV28 to TRBJ1-2; D might be TRBD1 (5 bases). The CDR3 is 14 amino acids. Trimming removed 3 bases from V and 3 bases from J, with 11 bases in between. CDR1 is MDHEN and CDR2 is SYDVKM in the germline V gene. The CDR3 DNA reads as TGTGCCAGCAGTTTGTCCGAGACAGACTATGGCTACACCTTC. Its translation is CASSLSETDYGYTF.

The chain joins TRBV29-1 to TRBJ1-1; a weak D match, TRBD1 (6 bases). Germline-derived CDR1 and CDR2 are SQVTM and ANQGSEA. The CDR3 loop spans 15 amino acids. Trimming took 6 bases from V and 0 from J, leaving 17 bases between them. The CDR3 here is CSVSRTAAVNTEAFF. The CDR3 nucleotides are TGCAGCGTCTCGAGGACAGCTGCCGTGAACACTGAAGCTTTCTTT.

The chain couples TRBV6-5 to TRBJ1-2; D is unresolved. Trimming cost V 8 bases and J 1 base, with 5 bases left between them. This CDR3 is 11 amino acids long. Germline V gene data show CDR1 as MNHEY and CDR2 as SVGAGI. The CDR3, as DNA: TGTGCCAGCCAGGATAACTATGGCTACACCTTC. The encoded protein is CASQDNYGYTF.